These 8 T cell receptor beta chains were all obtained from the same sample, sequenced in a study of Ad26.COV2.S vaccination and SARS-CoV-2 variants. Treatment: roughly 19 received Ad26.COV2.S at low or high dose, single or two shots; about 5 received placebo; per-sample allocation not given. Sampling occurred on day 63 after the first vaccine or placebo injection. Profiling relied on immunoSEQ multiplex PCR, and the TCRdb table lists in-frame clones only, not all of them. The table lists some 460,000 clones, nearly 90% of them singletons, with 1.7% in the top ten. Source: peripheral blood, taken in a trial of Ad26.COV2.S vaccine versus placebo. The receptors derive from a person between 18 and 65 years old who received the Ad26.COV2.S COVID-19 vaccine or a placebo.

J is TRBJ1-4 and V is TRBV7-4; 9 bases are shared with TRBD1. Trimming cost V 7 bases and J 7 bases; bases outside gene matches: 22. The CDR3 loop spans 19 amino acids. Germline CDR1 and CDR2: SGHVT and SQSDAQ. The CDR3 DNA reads TGTGCCAGCACCTCTCCCCCGGACAGGGGATTTTTCTTAGGTGAAAAACTGTTTTTT. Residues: CASTSPPDRGFFLGEKLFF.

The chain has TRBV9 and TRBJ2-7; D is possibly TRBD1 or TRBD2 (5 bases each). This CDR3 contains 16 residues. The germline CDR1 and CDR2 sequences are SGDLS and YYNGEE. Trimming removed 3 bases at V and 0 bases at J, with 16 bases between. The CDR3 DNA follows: TGTGCCAGCAGCGCCCTCGACAGCGGTGGCTCCTACGAGCAGTACTTC. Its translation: CASSALDSGGSYEQYF.

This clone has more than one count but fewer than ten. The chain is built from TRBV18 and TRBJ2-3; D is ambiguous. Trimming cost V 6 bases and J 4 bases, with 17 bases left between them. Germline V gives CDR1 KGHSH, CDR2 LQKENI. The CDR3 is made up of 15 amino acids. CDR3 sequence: CASSPRGLVADTQYF. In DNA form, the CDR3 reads TGTGCCAGCTCCCCCCGAGGTCTAGTGGCAGATACGCAGTATTTT.

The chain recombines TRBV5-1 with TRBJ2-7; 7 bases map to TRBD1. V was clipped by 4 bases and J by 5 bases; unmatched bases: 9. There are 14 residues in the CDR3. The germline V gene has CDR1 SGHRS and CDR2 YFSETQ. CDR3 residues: CASSTRQGINEQYF. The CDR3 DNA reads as TGCGCCAGCAGCACGAGACAGGGAATCAACGAGCAGTACTTC.

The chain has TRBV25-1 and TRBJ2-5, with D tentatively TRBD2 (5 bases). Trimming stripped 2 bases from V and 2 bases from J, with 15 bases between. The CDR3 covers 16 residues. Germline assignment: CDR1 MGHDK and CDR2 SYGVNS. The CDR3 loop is CASSEGWASRQETQYF. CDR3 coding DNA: TGTGCCAGCAGTGAAGGTTGGGCTAGCAGGCAAGAGACCCAGTACTTC.

The CDR3 DNA follows: TGTGCCTGGAGTCTTTCAGGCGCCTATGGCTACACCTTC. It translates to CAWSLSGAYGYTF. This chain connects TRBV30 to TRBJ1-2, with D uncertain. Trimming cost V 2 bases and J 4 bases, with 11 bases left between them. The CDR3 length is 13 residues. Germline CDR1 and CDR2: GTSNPN and SVGIG (reference sequence).

The CDR3 DNA reads TGTGCCATCAGTATCTATTTAGCGGGGGGCACAGATACGCAGTATTTT. Its translation is CAISIYLAGGTDTQYF. The V gene is TRBV10-3, the J gene TRBJ2-3, with TRBD2 matching over 9 bases. This CDR3 region has 16 residues. In germline, CDR1 is ENHRY, CDR2 SYGVKD. The V and J ends lost 5 bases and 1 base, in that order; junction bases with no gene match: 7.

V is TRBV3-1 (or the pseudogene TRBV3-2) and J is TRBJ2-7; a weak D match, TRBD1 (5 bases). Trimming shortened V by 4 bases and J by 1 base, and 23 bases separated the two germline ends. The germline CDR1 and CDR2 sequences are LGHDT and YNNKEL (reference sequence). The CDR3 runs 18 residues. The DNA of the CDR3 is TGTGCCAGCAGCCCATCCTTTAGCTGGCAGGGCGCTTCCTACGAGCAGTACTTC. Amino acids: CASSPSFSWQGASYEQYF.